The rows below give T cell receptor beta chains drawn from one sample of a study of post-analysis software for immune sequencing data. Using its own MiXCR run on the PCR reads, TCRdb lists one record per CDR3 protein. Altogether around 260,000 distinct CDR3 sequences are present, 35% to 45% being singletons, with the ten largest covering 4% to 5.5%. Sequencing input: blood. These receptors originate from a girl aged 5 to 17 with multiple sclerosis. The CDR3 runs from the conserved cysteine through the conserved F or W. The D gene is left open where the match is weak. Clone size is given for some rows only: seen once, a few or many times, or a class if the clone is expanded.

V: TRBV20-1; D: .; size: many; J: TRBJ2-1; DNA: TGCAGTGCTAGACCCCCCGCGGGGGCTCTCTCATACAATGAGCAGTTCTTC; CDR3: CSARPPAGALSYNEQFF
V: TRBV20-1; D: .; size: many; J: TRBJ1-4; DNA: TGCAGTGCTAGACTACAGGGCAGCGCGGGAAATGAAAAACTGTTTTTT; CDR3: CSARLQGSAGNEKLFF
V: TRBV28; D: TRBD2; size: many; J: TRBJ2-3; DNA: TGTGCCAGCAGTTTCCCCGCTAGCGGCGATAGCACAGATACGCAGTATTTT; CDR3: CASSFPASGDSTDTQYF
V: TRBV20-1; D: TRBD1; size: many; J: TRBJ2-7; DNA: TGCAGTGCTACGGGACAGAACTCCTACGAGCAGTACTTC; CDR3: CSATGQNSYEQYF
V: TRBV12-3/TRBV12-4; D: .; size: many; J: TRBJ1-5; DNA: TGTGCCAGCAGCTGGGACAGCAATCAGCCCCAGCATTTT; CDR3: CASSWDSNQPQHF
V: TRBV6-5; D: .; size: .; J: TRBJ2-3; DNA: TGTGCCAGCAGTTACTACCCAGGGAGGGATACGCAGTATTTT; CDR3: CASSYYPGRDTQYF
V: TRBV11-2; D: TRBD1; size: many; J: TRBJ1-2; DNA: TGTGCCAGCAGCCCCCGGGACAGGGGGACGGGGGGCTACACCTTC; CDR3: CASSPRDRGTGGYTF
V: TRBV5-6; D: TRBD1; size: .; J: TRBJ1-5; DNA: TGTGCCAGCAGCTTCTCAGGGGGAAATCAGCCCCAGCATTTT; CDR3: CASSFSGGNQPQHF
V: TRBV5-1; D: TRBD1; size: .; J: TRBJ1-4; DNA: TGCGCCAGCAGCTTGGGACAGGGGAGAACTAATGAAAAACTGTTTTTT; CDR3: CASSLGQGRTNEKLFF
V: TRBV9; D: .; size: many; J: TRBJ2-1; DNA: TGTGCCAGCAGCGTAGCGCAGGGAGTTTACAATGAGCAGTTCTTC; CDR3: CASSVAQGVYNEQFF
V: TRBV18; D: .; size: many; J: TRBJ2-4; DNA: TGTGCCAGCTCACCACCGAACGAAAACATTCAGTACTTC; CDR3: CASSPPNENIQYF
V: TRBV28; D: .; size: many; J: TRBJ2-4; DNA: TGTGCCAGCAGGGCCGGGCTAGCCAAAAACATTCAGTACTTC; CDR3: CASRAGLAKNIQYF
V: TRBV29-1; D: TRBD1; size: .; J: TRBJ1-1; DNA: TGCAGCGTTGGGACAGGGCGGAACACTGAAGCTTTCTTT; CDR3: CSVGTGRNTEAFF
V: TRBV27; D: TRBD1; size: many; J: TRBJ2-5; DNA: TGTGCCAGCAGACCCGACAGGGCCTCCCCTCAAGAGACCCAGTACTTC; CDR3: CASRPDRASPQETQYF